Below, 31 T cell receptor beta chains from the same sample are listed, as sequenced in a study of blood T cell repertoires in COVID-19. Sequenced by immunoSEQ multiplex PCR; TCRdb stores in-frame clones only, minus some. Of some 100,000 clones listed, around 82% are singletons. The sample was peripheral blood. These receptors all stem from a woman in her 50s with acute or convalescent COVID-19.

The table lists this clone with a count of one. The chain is built from TRBV9 and TRBJ1-6; weak D call: TRBD1 (5 bases). Between the trimmed V and J ends, which lost 0 bases and 8 bases, there was a span of 15 bases. The germline V gene encodes CDR1 SGDLS and CDR2 YYNGEE. This CDR3 has 16 residues. The CDR3: CASSVDRAGLDSPLHF. DNA for the CDR3: TGTGCCAGCAGCGTAGATAGGGCAGGGCTGGATTCACCCCTCCACTTT. Using reference TRBV9 and TRBJ1-6 for the parts outside the CDR3, the full variable domain is DSGVTQTPKHLITATGQRVTLRCSPRSGDLSVYWYQQSLDQGLQFLIQYYNGEERAKGNILERFSAQQFPDLHSELNLSSLELGDSALYFCASSVDRAGLDSPLHFGNGTRLTVT.

The V gene is TRBV19, the J gene TRBJ1-3; D call uncertain. Germline V lookup: CDR1 LNHDA, CDR2 SQIVND (reference sequence). The CDR3 is 14 residues long. V was clipped by 2 bases and J by 0 bases, with 5 bases between them. CDR3 residues: CASSIRSSGNTIYF. The CDR3 DNA follows: TGTGCCAGTAGTATACGGAGCTCTGGAAACACCATATATTTT. Based on the CDR3 plus reference TRBV19 and TRBJ1-3, the full variable domain is DGGITQSPKYLFRKEGQNVTLSCEQNLNHDAMYWYRQDPGQGLRLIYYSQIVNDFQKGDIAEGYSVSREKKESFPLTVTSAQKNPTAFYLCASSIRSSGNTIYFGEGSWLTVV.

The chain couples TRBV18 to TRBJ1-2, with 8 bases that match TRBD1. This CDR3 is 13 amino acids long. V lost 3 bases, J lost 6 bases, and 3 bases stayed unmatched. Germline-derived CDR1 and CDR2 are KGHSH and LQKENI. The CDR3 protein is CASSPLQGDGYTF. The CDR3 coding sequence is TGTGCCAGCTCACCCCTACAGGGGGATGGCTACACCTTC.

The V call is TRBV5-8, the J call TRBJ2-3; tentative D call: TRBD2 (7 bases). Trimming shortened V by 4 bases and J by 6 bases, and 24 bases separated the two germline ends. CDR3 length: 17 residues. CDR1 is SGHTS and CDR2 is YDEGEE in the germline V gene. CDR3: CASSPLRGGMTGDTQYF. The CDR3 DNA is TGTGCCAGCAGCCCCCTGAGGGGGGGGATGACCGGGGATACGCAGTATTTT.

This clone occurred once. The chain carries TRBV6-2 or TRBV6-3 and TRBJ1-4, with TRBD1 matching over 8 bases. Germline V CDR1 and CDR2: MNHEY, SVGEGT. V lost 5 bases, J lost 8 bases, and 7 bases stayed unmatched. The CDR3 consists of 14 residues. The CDR3 is CASSPGQVKEKLFF. The DNA for the CDR3 is TGTGCCAGCAGTCCGGGACAGGTCAAAGAAAAACTGTTTTTT.

This chain joins TRBV10-3 and TRBJ2-2; the match to TRBD1 covers 7 bases. V lost 9 bases and J lost 4; bases outside the gene matches: 8. Germline CDR1 reads ENHRY; CDR2 reads SYGVKD. The CDR3 contains 14 residues. The CDR3 sequence is CAIRDRGGTGELFF. The CDR3 nucleotides are TGTGCCATAAGGGACAGAGGAGGCACCGGGGAGCTGTTTTTT.

This clone was picked up one time. The chain combines TRBV15 with TRBJ1-5; tentatively, D is TRBD1 (5 bases). The CDR3 is made up of 16 amino acids. Trimming cost V 0 bases and J 0 bases, with 9 bases left between them. Germline V gives CDR1 LNHNV, CDR2 YYDKDF (reference sequence). CDR3 nucleotide sequence: TGTGCCACCAGCAGAGATCGGGGGTATAGCAATCAGCCCCAGCATTTT. It translates to CATSRDRGYSNQPQHF. The full variable domain, completed using reference TRBV15 and TRBJ1-5, is DAMVIQNPRYQVTQFGKPVTLSCSQTLNHNVMYWYQQKSSQAPKLLFHYYDKDFNNEADTPDNFQSRRPNTSFCFLDIRSPGLGDTAMYLCATSRDRGYSNQPQHFGDGTRLSIL.

This chain links TRBV4-2 with TRBJ2-7; D gene unclear. Trimming removed 4 bases at V and 3 bases at J, with 10 bases between. The CDR3 is 13 amino acids. Germline V gives CDR1 LGHNA, CDR2 YNFKEQ. CDR3 region: CASSLGPSYEQYF. The CDR3 region has the DNA TGTGCCAGCAGCCTAGGTCCTAGCTACGAGCAGTACTTC.

The gene calls are TRBV9 and TRBJ1-2; TRBD1 might be the D (5 bases). CDR1 and CDR2 (germline): SGDLS, YYNGEE. This CDR3 spans 14 amino acids. The V end lost 2 bases, the J end lost 0 bases, and 8 bases lay between the germline ends. The CDR3 sequence: CASSVTGANYGYTF. The CDR3 coding sequence is TGTGCCAGCAGCGTCACAGGAGCTAACTATGGCTACACCTTC.

The chain links TRBV7-9 to TRBJ2-5, with D perhaps TRBD2 (5 bases). This CDR3 has 15 residues. Deletions cut 2 bases from V and 5 bases from J, with 15 bases between. CDR1 and CDR2 from the germline V gene are SEHNR and FQNEAQ (reference sequence). The CDR3 reads CASSLQPGLIETQYF. CDR3 DNA: TGTGCCAGCAGCTTACAGCCGGGGTTGATTGAGACCCAGTACTTC.

This clone was seen more than once but under ten times. The CDR3 spells CASQYEVTGVYGYTF. CDR3 coding DNA: TGTGCCAGTCAGTACGAGGTAACGGGGGTCTATGGCTACACCTTC. This rearrangement joins TRBV19 to TRBJ1-2; the D gene is possibly TRBD1 (5 bases). Looked up from germline, CDR1 is LNHDA and CDR2 is SQIVND (reference sequence). Trimming cost V 8 bases and J 4 bases, with 20 bases left between them. The CDR3 runs to 15 residues.

This chain uses TRBV14 with TRBJ1-2; D unresolved. Trimming pared 1 base from V and 4 bases from J, leaving 10 bases between. Germline V CDR1 and CDR2: SGHDN, FVKESK. The CDR3 sequence is 14 residues long. The CDR3 region is CASSQVPGIYGYTF. CDR3 DNA: TGTGCCAGCAGCCAAGTACCGGGGATCTATGGCTACACCTTC.

V usage is TRBV11-2 and J usage is TRBJ1-2; D remains unclear. Trimming removed 1 base from V and 5 bases from J, with 23 bases in between. Germline loops: CDR1 SGHAT, CDR2 FQNNGV. The length of the CDR3 is 18 residues. CDR3 loop: CASSLAARSGVKGYGYTF. CDR3 bases: TGTGCCAGCAGCTTAGCTGCGAGATCGGGAGTAAAGGGTTATGGCTACACCTTC.

V usage is TRBV11-2 and J usage is TRBJ2-2, with a tentative D call TRBD2 (5 bases). This CDR3 contains 14 residues. Trimming left V 5 bases short and J 9 bases short, with 16 bases between. Germline CDR1 is SGHAT and CDR2 is FQNNGV. In DNA, the CDR3 is TGTGCCAGCAGCCACCCGCCGGGGTCTCGGGAGCTGTTTTTT. This codes for CASSHPPGSRELFF.

The V and J genes are TRBV9 and TRBJ2-1, with 8 nucleotides matching TRBD1. V gave up 4 bases and J gave up 2 bases; unmatched junction bases: 5. CDR1 is SGDLS, CDR2 YYNGEE, per germline. This CDR3 comprises 15 residues. CDR3 nucleotide sequence: TGTGCCAGCAGCATTCGGACAGGGCCCTACAATGAGCAGTTCTTC. This sequence encodes CASSIRTGPYNEQFF.

The chain is built from TRBV12-3 or TRBV12-4 and TRBJ1-2; possible D gene TRBD1, 6 bases. V lost 6 bases and J lost 1, with 9 bases in between. There are 13 residues in the CDR3. CDR3 protein: CASSRTDNYGYTF. For the CDR3, the DNA is TGTGCCAGCAGCCGGACAGATAACTATGGCTACACCTTC.

This sequence joins TRBV9 and TRBJ2-7; possibly TRBD2 for D (5 bases). The CDR3 runs 14 residues. V lost 4 bases to trimming and J lost 2 bases, with 13 bases between them. Germline V gene data show CDR1 as SGDLS and CDR2 as YYNGEE. For the CDR3, the DNA is TGTGCCAGCAGCTTGACCGGGAACCCCTACGAGCAGTACTTC. Translated, it gives CASSLTGNPYEQYF.

The genes are TRBV3-1 (or the pseudogene TRBV3-2) and TRBJ1-2, with unresolved D. CDR3 length equals 16 residues. With 1 base removed from V and 0 bases from J, the gap between germline ends came to 12 bases. Germline V gives CDR1 LGHDT, CDR2 YNNKEL (reference sequence). CDR3 in DNA: TGTGCCAGCAGCCAAGTGCGAAGTATCTCTAACTATGGCTACACCTTC. This sequence encodes CASSQVRSISNYGYTF.

V is TRBV11-2 and J is TRBJ1-2; D might be TRBD1 (5 bases). Per germline, CDR1 SGHAT and CDR2 FQNNGV. V was shortened by 0 bases and J by 4 bases, with 15 bases between the two germline ends. CDR3 length equals 16 residues. Here the CDR3 reads CASSLDGKGKGYGYTF. DNA for the CDR3: TGTGCCAGCAGCTTAGATGGGAAGGGGAAAGGCTATGGCTACACCTTC.

This chain joins TRBV28 and TRBJ2-1; D is perhaps TRBD2 (5 bases). V lost 4 bases, J lost 15 bases, and 16 bases lay in between. CDR1 MDHEN and CDR2 SYDVKM come from the germline V gene. CDR3 length equals 12 residues. The CDR3 DNA follows: TGTGCCAGCAGTTCCCGGGGTCTTTGGGGGTTCTTC. Its protein is CASSSRGLWGFF.

The rearrangement joins TRBV5-6 to TRBJ1-1; no definite D call. Germline assignment: CDR1 SGHDT and CDR2 YYEEEE. V dropped 1 base and J dropped 1 base, with 11 bases sitting between them. CDR3 length: 15 amino acids. CDR3: CASSLRTGQNTEAFF. Written as DNA, the CDR3 is TGTGCCAGCAGCTTGCGAACTGGGCAGAACACTGAAGCTTTCTTT.

Here the CDR3 DNA reads TGCGCCAGCAGCATTGGACAGGGGGATGGCTACACCTTC. Its translation is CASSIGQGDGYTF. This sequence joins TRBV5-1 and TRBJ1-2, with 10 bases aligning to TRBD1. From germline, CDR1 is SGHRS and CDR2 YFSETQ. There are 13 residues in the CDR3. Trimming removed 4 bases from V and 6 bases from J; junction bases left unmatched: 3.

The chain links TRBV30 to TRBJ1-2, with no clear D. The V and J ends lost 0 bases and 5 bases respectively, with 7 bases between them. CDR1 is GTSNPN and CDR2 is SVGIG in the germline V gene (reference sequence). This CDR3 region has 12 residues. CDR3 region: CAWSVAGYGYTF. The CDR3 DNA reads as TGTGCCTGGAGTGTAGCCGGGTATGGCTACACCTTC.

The chain couples TRBV5-1 to TRBJ1-2; TRBD1 might be the D (6 bases). V gave up 5 bases and J gave up 8 bases, with 16 bases separating them. The CDR3 is 13 amino acids. Germline V gene lookup returns CDR1 SGHRS and CDR2 YFSETQ. This CDR3 reads CASSRGGLEGYTF. The CDR3 nucleotides are TGCGCCAGCAGTAGGGGGGGACTGGAAGGCTACACCTTC.

The chain uses TRBV6-5 and TRBJ1-1; 7 bases map to TRBD1. The CDR3 extends over 14 amino acids. Germline V gene lookup returns CDR1 MNHEY and CDR2 SVGAGI. The V and J ends lost 10 bases and 3 bases, in that order; junction bases with no gene match: 11. This CDR3 is CATQKGAGDTEAFF. CDR3 in DNA: TGTGCCACCCAAAAGGGGGCGGGTGACACTGAAGCTTTCTTT.

V gene TRBV5-1 combines with J gene TRBJ1-1; 8 bases match TRBD1. The CDR3 sequence is 13 residues long. From germline, CDR1 is SGHRS and CDR2 YFSETQ. V gave up 4 bases and J gave up 3 bases; unmatched junction bases: 2. CDR3 region: CASSTGGDTEAFF. The CDR3 DNA reads TGCGCCAGCAGCACAGGGGGGGACACTGAAGCTTTCTTT.

The J gene is TRBJ1-2, the V gene TRBV24-1; D not certain. The CDR3 has 11 amino acids. Germline V lookup: CDR1 KGHDR, CDR2 SFDVKD. V was shortened by 4 bases and J by 6 bases, with 5 bases between the two germline ends. The CDR3 sequence: CATSDENGYTF. CDR3 DNA: TGTGCCACCAGTGACGAGAATGGCTACACCTTC.

The V and J genes are TRBV11-2 and TRBJ2-1; perhaps TRBD2 as D (7 bases). Looked up from germline, CDR1 is SGHAT and CDR2 is FQNNGV. This CDR3 has 15 residues. V shed 3 bases and J shed 5 bases, with 14 bases lying between them. CDR3 DNA sequence: TGTGCCAGCAGCTTGGGGGGGAACAGGGACAATGAGCAGTTCTTC. Translating it yields CASSLGGNRDNEQFF.

J is TRBJ1-2 and V is TRBV5-1, with a tentative D call TRBD1 (5 bases). The CDR3 runs to 19 residues. Germline CDR1 is SGHRS and CDR2 is YFSETQ. Trimming removed 4 bases from V and 8 bases from J, with 33 bases in between. This CDR3 is CASSRGFTGDLLRGYGYTF. The CDR3 nucleotides are TGCGCCAGCAGCAGAGGATTTACTGGGGACTTACTAAGGGGTTACGGCTACACCTTC.

This clone occurred a few times. The chain is built from TRBV2 and TRBJ1-6; tentatively, D is TRBD1 (5 bases). The V and J ends lost 3 bases and 6 bases respectively, with 15 bases between them. CDR3 length: 16 amino acids. Per germline, CDR1 SNHLY and CDR2 FYNNEI. In nucleotides, the CDR3 is TGTGCCAGCAGTGACGGGGGGATTGGGCCTAATTCACCCCTCCACTTT. Translation gives CASSDGGIGPNSPLHF.

The CDR3 nucleotides are TGTGCCAGCAGCCGACTAGCCCTTACGAAAGAGACCCAGTACTTC. Translated, it gives CASSRLALTKETQYF. The chain is built from TRBV3-1 (or the pseudogene TRBV3-2) and TRBJ2-5; 7 nucleotides agree with TRBD2. This CDR3 contains 15 residues. The germline gives CDR1 LGHDT, CDR2 YNNKEL (reference sequence). V shed 4 bases, J shed 3 bases, and the junction held 8 bases outside the gene matches.